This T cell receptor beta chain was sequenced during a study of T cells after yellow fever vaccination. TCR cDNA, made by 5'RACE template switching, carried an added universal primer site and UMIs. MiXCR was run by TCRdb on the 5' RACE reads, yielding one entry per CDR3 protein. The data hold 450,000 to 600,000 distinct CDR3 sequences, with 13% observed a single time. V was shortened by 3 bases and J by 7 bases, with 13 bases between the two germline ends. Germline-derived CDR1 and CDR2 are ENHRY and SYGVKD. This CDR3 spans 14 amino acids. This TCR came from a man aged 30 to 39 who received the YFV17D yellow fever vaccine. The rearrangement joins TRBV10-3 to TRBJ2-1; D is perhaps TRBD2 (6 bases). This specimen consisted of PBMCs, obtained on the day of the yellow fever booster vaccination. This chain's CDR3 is CAISEPDGRNEQFF. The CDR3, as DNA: TGTGCCATCAGTGAACCGGACGGGAGAAATGAGCAGTTCTTC.